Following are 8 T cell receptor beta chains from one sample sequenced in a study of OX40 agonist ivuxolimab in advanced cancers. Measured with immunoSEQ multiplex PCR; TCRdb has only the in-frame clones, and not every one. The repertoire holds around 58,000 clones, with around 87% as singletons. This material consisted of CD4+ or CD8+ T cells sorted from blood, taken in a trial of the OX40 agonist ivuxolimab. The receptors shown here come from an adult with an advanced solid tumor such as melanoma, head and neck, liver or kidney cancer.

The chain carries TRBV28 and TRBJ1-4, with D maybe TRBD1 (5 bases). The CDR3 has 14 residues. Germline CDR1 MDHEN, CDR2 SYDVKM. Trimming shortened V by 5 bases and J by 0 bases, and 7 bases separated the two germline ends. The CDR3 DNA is TGTGCCAGCAGTCGGGGGGCAACTAATGAAAAACTGTTTTTT. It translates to CASSRGATNEKLFF.

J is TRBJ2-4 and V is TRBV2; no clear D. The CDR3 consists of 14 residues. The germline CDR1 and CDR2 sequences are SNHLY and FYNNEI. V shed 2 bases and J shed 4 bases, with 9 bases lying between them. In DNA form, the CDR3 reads TGTGCCAGCAGTGAACGGCAGACGAAAAACATTCAGTACTTC. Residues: CASSERQTKNIQYF.

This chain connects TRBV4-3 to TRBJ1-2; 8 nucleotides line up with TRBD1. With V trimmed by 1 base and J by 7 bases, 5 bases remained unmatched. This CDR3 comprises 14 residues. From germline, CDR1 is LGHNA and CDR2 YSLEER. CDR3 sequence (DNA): TGCGCCAGCAGCCAAGCCTGGACAGGGTCTGGCTACACCTTC. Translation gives CASSQAWTGSGYTF.

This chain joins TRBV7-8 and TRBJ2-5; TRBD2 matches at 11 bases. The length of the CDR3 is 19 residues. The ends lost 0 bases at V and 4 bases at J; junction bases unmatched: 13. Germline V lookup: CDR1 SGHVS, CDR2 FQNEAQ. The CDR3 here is CASSLAKLAGAPFLETQYF. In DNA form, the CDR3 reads TGTGCCAGCAGCTTAGCGAAACTAGCGGGGGCCCCTTTTTTAGAGACCCAGTACTTC.

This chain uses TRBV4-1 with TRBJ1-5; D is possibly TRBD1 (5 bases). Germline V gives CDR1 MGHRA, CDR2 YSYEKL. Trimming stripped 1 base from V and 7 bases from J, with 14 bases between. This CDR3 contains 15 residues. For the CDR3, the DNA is TGCGCCAGCAGCCAAGGGGGGTTGGTCGGGCAGCCCCAGCATTTT. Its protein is CASSQGGLVGQPQHF.

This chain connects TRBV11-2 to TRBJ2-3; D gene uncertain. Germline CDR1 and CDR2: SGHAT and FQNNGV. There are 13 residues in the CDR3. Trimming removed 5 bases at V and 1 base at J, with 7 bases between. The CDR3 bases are TGTGCCAGCAGCCGCTTCGGCACAGATACGCAGTATTTT. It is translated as CASSRFGTDTQYF. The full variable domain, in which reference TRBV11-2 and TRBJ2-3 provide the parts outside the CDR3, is EAGVAQSPRYKIIEKRQSVAFWCNPISGHATLYWYQQILGQGPKLLIQFQNNGVVDDSQLPKDRFSAERLKGVDSTLKIQPAKLEDSAVYLCASSRFGTDTQYFGPGTRLTVL.

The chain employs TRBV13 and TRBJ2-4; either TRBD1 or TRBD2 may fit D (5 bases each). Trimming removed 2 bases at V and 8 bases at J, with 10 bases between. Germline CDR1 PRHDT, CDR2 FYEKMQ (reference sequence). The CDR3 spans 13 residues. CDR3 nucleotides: TGTGCCAGCAGCTTAAGAGGGGTGGACATTCAGTACTTC. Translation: CASSLRGVDIQYF.

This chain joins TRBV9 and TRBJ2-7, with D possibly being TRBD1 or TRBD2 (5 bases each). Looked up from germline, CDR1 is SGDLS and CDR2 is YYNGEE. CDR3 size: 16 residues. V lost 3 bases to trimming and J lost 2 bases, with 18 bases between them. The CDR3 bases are TGTGCCAGCAGCGGGGGACCTCAGCCGGCTACCTACGAGCAGTACTTC. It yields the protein CASSGGPQPATYEQYF.